Listed here are 11 T cell receptor beta chains from one sample, sequenced in a study of spatial heterogeneity in lung cancer (dated by TCRdb to between 2018 and 2020). Library preparation used 5' RACE. The reads were generated on a NextSeq 500. The raw public data were reprocessed by TCRdb itself: fastp quality trimming at Q25, MiXCR clonotype calling, in-frame beta chains only. Each entry merges the rows of one CDR3 protein and shows their most common DNA and genes. Across this sample there are over 12,000 distinct CDR3 sequences, with roughly 9.1% seen only once. About 28% of the sample lies in the top ten. Taken with the paper, the label for time point translates to: sample taken at primary tumor resection. Without any cell sorting, TCR sequencing was performed on whole RNA extracted either from tumor and nontumor lung tissue or from cryopreserved PBMC samples. The starting material was PBMCs, obtained at surgery. The receptors here all came from a male donor with early-stage non-small cell lung cancer.

The chain recombines TRBV28 with TRBJ2-5; D is uncertain. Germline CDR1 reads MDHEN; CDR2 reads SYDVKM. V was clipped by 3 bases and J by 4 bases, with 9 bases between them. This CDR3 has 13 residues. The CDR3 sequence is CASSLMFGETQYF. In DNA form, the CDR3 reads TGTGCCAGCAGTTTGATGTTCGGAGAGACCCAGTACTTC. The entire variable domain, with the rest obtained from reference TRBV28 and TRBJ2-5, is as follows: DVKVTQSSRYLVKRTGEKVFLECVQDMDHENMFWYRQDPGLGLRLIYFSYDVKMKEKGDIPEGYSVSREKKERFSLILESASTNQTSMYLCASSLMFGETQYFGPGTRLLVL.

This clonotype was counted many times. The V call is TRBV25-1, the J call TRBJ1-1; 10 nucleotides align to TRBD1. The germline V gene has CDR1 MGHDK and CDR2 SYGVNS. V shed 4 bases and J 6 bases; nucleotides not matched to a gene: 17. The CDR3 runs to 18 residues. DNA for the CDR3: TGTGCCAGCAGTGTTAGTCGACACGGGACAGGGGATTTCGCTGAAGCTTTCTTT. Translating gives CASSVSRHGTGDFAEAFF.

By proportion, this clonotype is medium-sized. The chain combines TRBV7-2 with TRBJ2-3, with a possible D match to TRBD2 (5 bases). Per the germline V gene, CDR1 is SGHTA and CDR2 is FQGNSA. This CDR3 contains 14 residues. With 4 bases removed from V and 3 bases from J, the gap between germline ends came to 11 bases. The CDR3 region is CASSSPGSTDTQYF. Written as DNA, the CDR3 is TGTGCCAGCAGCTCCCCGGGGAGTACAGATACGCAGTATTTT.

This clonotype has ten or more counts. This sequence joins TRBV20-1 and TRBJ2-3, with TRBD2 matching over 10 bases. Germline CDR1 DFQATT, CDR2 SNEGSKA (reference sequence). The CDR3 spans 16 residues. V shed 7 bases, J shed 1 base, and the junction held 11 bases outside the gene matches. DNA for the CDR3: TGCAGTGGGGAGATATACACTAGCGGGGGCACAGATACGCAGTATTTT. Its protein is CSGEIYTSGGTDTQYF.

This clonotype showed up many times. The chain uses TRBV18 and TRBJ2-5; D uncertain. V lost 2 bases to trimming and J lost 4 bases, with 8 bases between them. Germline V gene sequence: CDR1 KGHSH, CDR2 LQKENI. The CDR3 extends over 13 amino acids. This CDR3 is CASSPLSAETQYF. CDR3 sequence (DNA): TGTGCCAGCTCACCATTATCGGCAGAGACCCAGTACTTC.

The V call is TRBV6-4, the J call TRBJ2-1, with D perhaps TRBD2 (5 bases). The V end lost 4 bases, the J end lost 2 bases, and 6 bases lay between the germline ends. Germline V CDR1 and CDR2: MRHNA, SNTAGT. The CDR3 sequence is 13 residues long. The CDR3 DNA follows: TGTGCCAGCAGTGTCGGGACCTACAATGAGCAGTTCTTC. Amino acid sequence: CASSVGTYNEQFF.

The sample holds many counts of this clonotype. The chain recombines TRBV5-4 with TRBJ1-2, with D hard to call. The CDR3 is made up of 13 amino acids. Trimming removed 7 bases at V and 4 bases at J, with 14 bases between. Germline V gene data show CDR1 as SGHNT and CDR2 as YYREEE (reference sequence). The CDR3 spells CASRGRSSYGYTF. In DNA, the CDR3 is TGTGCCAGCCGAGGCAGGTCGAGCTATGGCTACACCTTC. Full variable domain (remainder filled in from reference TRBV5-4 and TRBJ1-2): ETGVTQSPTHLIKTRGQQVTLRCSSQSGHNTVSWYQQALGQGPQFIFQYYREEENGRGNFPPRFSGLQFPNYSSELNVNALELDDSALYLCASRGRSSYGYTFGSGTRLTVV.

In this sample, this clonotype turned up many times. The rearrangement joins TRBV5-1 to TRBJ2-7; 11 bases fit TRBD2. The J segment lost 6 bases and the V segment lost 3 bases, leaving 14 bases of the junction unmatched. From germline, CDR1 is SGHRS and CDR2 YFSETQ. This CDR3 is built from 17 residues. As DNA, the CDR3 is TGCGCCAGCAGCTGGTCCGACACTAGCGGGAGTTCGGCCGAGCAGTACTTC. Its translation: CASSWSDTSGSSAEQYF.

This clonotype appeared many times. The chain carries TRBV9 and TRBJ2-5, with 10 positions matching TRBD1. With 3 bases clipped from V and 4 bases from J, the junction kept 3 bases outside the gene matches. The CDR3 extends over 14 amino acids. Per the germline V gene, CDR1 is SGDLS and CDR2 is YYNGEE. The CDR3 nucleotides read TGTGCCAGCAGCGCGGGACAGGGGATAGAGACCCAGTACTTC. It encodes CASSAGQGIETQYF.

This clonotype counts as medium-sized. The CDR3 DNA follows: TGTGCCATCAGTGAGTCGAGCGGGAGGGGAAAGTCCTACGAGCAGTACTTC. This encodes CAISESSGRGKSYEQYF. The rearrangement uses TRBV10-3 and TRBJ2-7; 10 positions match TRBD2. This CDR3 contains 17 residues. Germline CDR1 ENHRY, CDR2 SYGVKD. The junction had 6 bases not matched to a gene; V was cut back by 0 bases and J by 1 base.

This clonotype was counted many times. The J gene is TRBJ1-6, the V gene TRBV20-1; D gene uncertain. V was trimmed by 3 bases and J by 1 base, leaving 10 bases between them. Per germline, CDR1 DFQATT and CDR2 SNEGSKA (reference sequence). CDR3 length: 15 residues. DNA of the CDR3: TGCAGTGCTAGCGGGCCGGCGTCCTATAATTCACCCCTCCACTTT. It translates to CSASGPASYNSPLHF.